Below, 27 T cell receptor beta chains from the same sample are listed, as sequenced in a study of cytomegalovirus exposure and HLA in healthy donors. Use of 60 Vbeta and 13 Jbeta primers characterized the PCR. Some clones are missing from TCRdb's copy, which holds only in-frame ones; the method was immunoSEQ multiplex PCR. The table records some 170,000 clones, 77% of them present only once. Sequencing was performed on PBMCs. These receptors were collected from a man aged 30-40 years in good health and CMV-seropositive.

The chain has TRBV5-1 and TRBJ2-3; 9 nucleotides match TRBD2. With V trimmed by 2 bases and J by 1 base, 14 bases remained unmatched. The CDR3 spans 19 residues. CDR1 and CDR2 (germline): SGHRS, YFSETQ. The chain's CDR3 is CASSFPRAAGGLGTDTQYF. The CDR3 DNA sequence: TGCGCCAGCAGCTTCCCCCGGGCCGCGGGGGGGCTCGGCACAGATACGCAGTATTTT.

The chain recombines TRBV30 with TRBJ1-4; perhaps TRBD1 as D (6 bases). The CDR3 is made up of 14 amino acids. The V end lost 4 bases, the J end lost 7 bases, and 16 bases lay between the germline ends. From germline, CDR1 is GTSNPN and CDR2 SVGIG (reference sequence). CDR3 DNA sequence: TGTGCCTGGAATCCCCAGGGAGGGGGTGAAAAACTGTTTTTT. This sequence encodes CAWNPQGGGEKLFF.

This clone has just one count. This chain joins TRBV25-1 and TRBJ2-7; 9 positions match TRBD1. The CDR3 is 16 amino acids. Germline CDR1 and CDR2: MGHDK and SYGVNS. V shed 2 bases and J 6 bases; nucleotides not matched to a gene: 11. The CDR3 protein is CASSEPQQGAPGEQYF. Here the CDR3 DNA reads TGTGCCAGCAGTGAACCACAACAGGGGGCACCTGGCGAGCAGTACTTC.

This chain connects TRBV6-1 to TRBJ2-7; 8 nucleotides align to TRBD1. The length of the CDR3 is 14 residues. The trim removed 7 bases at V and 1 base at J, leaving 6 bases unmatched. In germline, CDR1 is MNHNS, CDR2 SASEGT. The CDR3 sequence is CASIGRGLSYEQYF. The DNA for the CDR3 is TGTGCCAGCATTGGCAGGGGGCTTTCCTACGAGCAGTACTTC.

The chain uses TRBV27 and TRBJ1-4; 9 nucleotides align to TRBD1. Trimming at V came to 2 bases and at J to 6 bases, leaving 7 bases not matched to a gene. The CDR3 sequence is 16 residues long. Germline CDR1 reads MNHEY; CDR2 reads SMNVEV (reference sequence). CDR3 sequence reads: CASSLTPGQGHEKLFF. Here the CDR3 DNA reads TGTGCCAGCAGTTTAACCCCGGGACAGGGTCATGAAAAACTGTTTTTT.

J is TRBJ1-6 and V is TRBV19, with TRBD1 identical over 9 bases. The junction had 8 bases not matched to a gene; V was cut back by 5 bases and J by 9 bases. The CDR3 contains 15 residues. Per the germline V gene, CDR1 is LNHDA and CDR2 is SQIVND (reference sequence). CDR3 loop: CASSVGQGSGSPLHF. The CDR3 DNA sequence: TGTGCCAGTAGTGTGGGACAGGGCAGCGGTTCACCCCTCCACTTT.

The rearrangement uses TRBV6-6 and TRBJ2-3; D is possibly TRBD2 (6 bases). Trimming took off 5 bases at V and 12 bases at J, with 12 bases between the two ends. Per the germline V gene, CDR1 is MNHNY and CDR2 is SVGAGI (reference sequence). This CDR3 region has 11 residues. The CDR3 loop is CASSNRDSQYF. The CDR3 DNA is TGTGCCAGCAGTAACCGGGACTCCCAGTATTTT.

J is TRBJ2-3 and V is TRBV11-3, with 10 bases fitting TRBD2. CDR1 and CDR2 from the germline V gene are SGHNT and YENEEA. The CDR3 loop spans 16 amino acids. The V gene end was trimmed by 5 bases and the J gene end by 0 bases; junction bases not matched to a gene: 5. As DNA, the CDR3 is TGTGCCAGCAGCGCCTCTAGCGGGGGAAGCACAGATACGCAGTATTTT. It is translated as CASSASSGGSTDTQYF.

The chain joins TRBV4-3 to TRBJ1-1; 11 nucleotides match TRBD1. The CDR3 sequence is 16 residues long. V was clipped by 3 bases and J by 5 bases; unmatched bases: 8. Germline loops: CDR1 LGHNA, CDR2 YSLEER. The CDR3 loop is CASSQSAGTGGTEAFF. The CDR3 DNA is TGCGCCAGCAGCCAGAGCGCAGGGACAGGGGGAACTGAAGCTTTCTTT.

This clone occurred a few times. The rearrangement uses TRBV2 and TRBJ2-5; 7 nucleotides align to TRBD1. Germline V gives CDR1 SNHLY, CDR2 FYNNEI. This CDR3 comprises 13 residues. V shed 5 bases and J 2 bases; nucleotides not matched to a gene: 2. CDR3: CASSRQGQETQYF. The CDR3 DNA is TGTGCCAGCAGTCGACAGGGACAAGAGACCCAGTACTTC.

The chain joins TRBV18 to TRBJ2-7, with 11 positions matching TRBD2. V shed 2 bases and J 2 bases; nucleotides not matched to a gene: 5. This CDR3 is built from 16 residues. Looked up from germline, CDR1 is KGHSH and CDR2 is LQKENI. This CDR3 reads CASSPVTGLAAYEQYF. DNA of the CDR3: TGTGCCAGCTCACCAGTAACGGGACTAGCGGCCTACGAGCAGTACTTC.

The V gene is TRBV7-3, the J gene TRBJ2-2; D unclear. CDR3 size: 15 residues. Trimming removed 5 bases from V and 5 bases from J, with 15 bases in between. The germline gives CDR1 SGHTA, CDR2 FQGTGA. The CDR3 protein is CASSPAGGRTGELFF. The DNA of the CDR3 is TGTGCCAGCAGCCCTGCCGGCGGAAGGACCGGGGAGCTGTTTTTT. Together with reference TRBV7-3 and TRBJ2-2, the CDR3 gives the full variable domain: GAGVSQTPSNKVTEKGKYVELRCDPISGHTALYWYRQSLGQGPEFLIYFQGTGAADDSGLPNDRFFAVRPEGSVSTLKIQRTERGDSAVYLCASSPAGGRTGELFFGEGSRLTVL.

This clone was seen a few times. The chain uses TRBV5-1 and TRBJ2-1, with D possibly being TRBD1 (5 bases). Trimming took 7 bases from V and 7 from J, leaving 9 bases between them. This CDR3 has 11 residues. From germline, CDR1 is SGHRS and CDR2 YFSETQ. This chain's CDR3 is CASGRANEQFF. The CDR3 DNA sequence: TGCGCCAGCGGCAGGGCGAATGAGCAGTTCTTC.

V is TRBV10-1 and J is TRBJ2-5, with D maybe TRBD1 (6 bases). Germline CDR1 is WNHNN and CDR2 is SYGVQD (reference sequence). The CDR3 loop spans 15 amino acids. Between the trimmed V and J ends, which lost 4 bases and 2 bases, there was a span of 14 bases. The CDR3 DNA reads TGCGCCAGCAGTGCGGCAGGGGATGAACAAGAGACCCAGTACTTC. Translated: CASSAAGDEQETQYF.

This chain connects TRBV7-9 to TRBJ2-5, with a tentative D call TRBD1 (6 bases). This CDR3 region has 14 residues. The V and J ends lost 3 bases and 4 bases respectively, with 12 bases between them. Germline V gene data show CDR1 as SEHNR and CDR2 as FQNEAQ (reference sequence). The CDR3 DNA is TGTGCCAGCAGCTTTAGGACAGACCGAGAGACCCAGTACTTC. This codes for CASSFRTDRETQYF.

This clone was counted a single time. The V gene is TRBV27, the J gene TRBJ2-3; D uncertain. V shed 2 bases and J shed 0 bases, with 9 bases lying between them. Germline CDR1 is MNHEY and CDR2 is SMNVEV (reference sequence). The CDR3 length is 15 residues. CDR3 in DNA: TGTGCCAGCAGTTTAGTGGCAGGAAGCACAGATACGCAGTATTTT. Translated: CASSLVAGSTDTQYF.

The genes are TRBV5-4 and TRBJ1-1; D is perhaps TRBD1 (5 bases). Trimming removed 5 bases at V and 1 base at J, with 12 bases between. The CDR3 is 14 residues long. CDR1 and CDR2 from the germline V gene are SGHNT and YYREEE (reference sequence). This CDR3 is CASSQQVGNTEAFF. The DNA of the CDR3 is TGTGCCAGCAGTCAACAGGTGGGGAACACTGAAGCTTTCTTT.

This clone showed up just a few times. This chain links TRBV28 with TRBJ2-5; 10 bases fit TRBD1. Trimming cost V 4 bases and J 5 bases; bases outside gene matches: 7. Looked up from germline, CDR1 is MDHEN and CDR2 is SYDVKM. The CDR3 runs 15 residues. DNA of the CDR3: TGTGCCAGCAGTTCTCCGGGACAGGGGTGGGAGACCCAGTACTTC. It translates to CASSSPGQGWETQYF.

In this sample, this clone turned up a few times. The chain links TRBV7-2 to TRBJ1-1, with unresolved D. The CDR3 spans 14 residues. The germline CDR1 and CDR2 sequences are SGHTA and FQGNSA. V shed 2 bases and J shed 1 base, with 8 bases lying between them. The CDR3 is CASSLQRENTEAFF. In DNA form, the CDR3 reads TGTGCCAGCAGCTTACAACGGGAGAACACTGAAGCTTTCTTT.

J is TRBJ2-7 and V is TRBV6-1; D possibly corresponds to TRBD1 (6 bases). This CDR3 spans 16 amino acids. In germline, CDR1 is MNHNS, CDR2 SASEGT. V was shortened by 2 bases and J by 0 bases, with 14 bases between the two germline ends. CDR3 nucleotide sequence: TGTGCCAGCAGTGAACGGGGCAGGGGCCGCTCCTACGAGCAGTACTTC. This translates into CASSERGRGRSYEQYF.

This clone came up once. For the CDR3, the DNA is TGTGCCAGCAGTGTGGGGACAGGAAGCACAGATACGCAGTATTTT. Encoded protein: CASSVGTGSTDTQYF. This chain joins TRBV2 and TRBJ2-3; 8 bases agree with TRBD1. CDR1 is SNHLY and CDR2 is FYNNEI in the germline V gene. The length of the CDR3 is 15 residues. The ends lost 4 bases at V and 0 bases at J; junction bases unmatched: 3.

The sample holds one count of this clone. The V and J genes are TRBV19 and TRBJ2-4; weak D call: TRBD2 (6 bases). V lost 7 bases to trimming and J lost 0 bases, with 13 bases between them. There are 15 residues in the CDR3. CDR1 and CDR2 from the germline V gene are LNHDA and SQIVND (reference sequence). The CDR3 reads CASTEEGVAKNIQYF. DNA of the CDR3: TGTGCCAGTACCGAGGAGGGCGTAGCCAAAAACATTCAGTACTTC.

The chain has TRBV7-2 and TRBJ2-7; 8 nucleotides match TRBD1. Germline V lookup: CDR1 SGHTA, CDR2 FQGNSA. V lost 6 bases to trimming and J lost 4 bases; unmatched junction nucleotides: 8. The CDR3 runs to 14 residues. As DNA, the CDR3 is TGTGCCAGCAGAACGCAGGGGGCGGGGTACGAGCAGTACTTC. It yields the protein CASRTQGAGYEQYF.

In DNA, the CDR3 is TGTGCCACCCAGGGCGCGAACACCGGGGAGCTGTTTTTT. It is translated as CATQGANTGELFF. The rearrangement links TRBV28 to TRBJ2-2; possibly TRBD1 for D (5 bases). The CDR3 has 13 amino acids. V was cut by 10 bases and J by 0 bases, with 9 bases left in between. CDR1 is MDHEN and CDR2 is SYDVKM in the germline V gene.

The chain uses TRBV15 and TRBJ2-1; tentative D call: TRBD1 (6 bases). Trimming took 1 base from V and 9 from J, leaving 19 bases between them. The germline gives CDR1 LNHNV, CDR2 YYDKDF (reference sequence). The CDR3 has 16 amino acids. Written as DNA, the CDR3 is TGTGCCACCAGCAGAGGTCGGGGCTTGGGGGCAGGTGAGCAGTTCTTC. Its protein is CATSRGRGLGAGEQFF.

The chain recombines TRBV7-9 with TRBJ2-7; D might be TRBD1 (5 bases). CDR1 and CDR2 from the germline V gene are SEHNR and FQNEAQ (reference sequence). The CDR3 is 13 residues long. V was shortened by 1 base and J by 3 bases, with 7 bases between the two germline ends. CDR3 bases: TGTGCCAGCAGCTTAGGACAGATCTACGAGCAGTACTTC. This codes for CASSLGQIYEQYF. Variable domain in full (rest from reference TRBV7-9 and TRBJ2-7): DTGVSQNPRHKITKRGQNVTFRCDPISEHNRLYWYRQTLGQGPEFLTYFQNEAQLEKSRLLSDRFSAERPKGSFSTLEIQRTEQGDSAMYLCASSLGQIYEQYFGPGTRLTVT.

This clone was observed once. This chain connects TRBV5-1 to TRBJ2-5; a weak D match, TRBD1 (5 bases). Looked up from germline, CDR1 is SGHRS and CDR2 is YFSETQ. Trimming left V 1 base short and J 4 bases short, with 14 bases between. The length of the CDR3 is 15 residues. Here the CDR3 reads CASSLSQALTETQYF. CDR3 DNA: TGCGCCAGCAGCTTGTCACAGGCCCTGACAGAGACCCAGTACTTC.